This T cell receptor (beta chain) was profiled in a study of PD-1 blockade in classical Hodgkin lymphoma. Overall study results and limits: Partial responders and progressors had significantly lower baseline TCR diversity.

Time point denoted: cycle 4 day 1 (C4D1), after 6 weeks of nivolumab. The patients all showed relapse after autologous stem cell transplantation, while their brentuximab vedotin exposure varied. Measured with immunoSEQ multiplex PCR; TCRdb has only the in-frame clones, and not every one. The profile covers several thousand clones, with approximately 78% appearing a single time and about 45% taken by the ten largest. The CDR3 runs to 11 residues. Germline CDR1 reads SNHLY; CDR2 reads FYNNEI. After removal of 8 bases from V and 8 bases from J, the junction contained 3 bases not matched to a gene. This clone has only a few counts. Its target is not known.

The chain combines TRBV2 with TRBJ2-1; 7 nucleotides agree with TRBD2. Sequences were derived from peripheral blood mononuclear cells (PBMCs), sampled before the fourth cycle of nivolumab. The sequence was collected from a human donor with classical Hodgkin lymphoma. CDR3 nucleotides: TGTGCCAGCGGGGGGGGATATGAGCAGTTCTTC. Translation: CASGGGYEQFF.